This T cell receptor (beta chain) appears in the sequencing data of a study of blood T cell repertoires in COVID-19. Study information: COVID-19 samples collected from the United States, Italy and Spain covered acute and convalescent phases.

This table comes from immunoSEQ multiplex PCR, and its TCRdb copy is limited to in-frame clones, with some not included. The data show around 290,000 clones, 86% seen once. Each participant's cohort was designated according to participant-reported clinical history. Cohort 3 donors counted as recovered after two negative PCRs, clearance, or resolved symptoms. Sequencing used PBMCs or T cells enriched from blood (not recorded which). The receptor's source is a woman between 18 and 29 years old who had recovered from COVID-19.

The CDR3 loop is CASSPNYSGSASNEQFF. The CDR3, as DNA: TGTGCCAGCTCACCCAACTATAGCGGGAGCGCTTCGAATGAGCAGTTCTTC. The V call is TRBV18, the J call TRBJ2-1; 9 bases match TRBD2. CDR1 and CDR2 from the germline V gene are KGHSH and LQKENI. This CDR3 is 17 amino acids long. After removal of 3 bases from V and 7 bases from J, the junction contained 13 bases not matched to a gene. Full variable domain (remainder filled in from reference TRBV18 and TRBJ2-1): NAGVMQNPRHLVRRRGQEARLRCSPMKGHSHVYWYRQLPEEGLKFMVYLQKENIIDESGMPKERFSAEFPKEGPSILRIQQVVRGDSAAYFCASSPNYSGSASNEQFFGPGTRLTVL.